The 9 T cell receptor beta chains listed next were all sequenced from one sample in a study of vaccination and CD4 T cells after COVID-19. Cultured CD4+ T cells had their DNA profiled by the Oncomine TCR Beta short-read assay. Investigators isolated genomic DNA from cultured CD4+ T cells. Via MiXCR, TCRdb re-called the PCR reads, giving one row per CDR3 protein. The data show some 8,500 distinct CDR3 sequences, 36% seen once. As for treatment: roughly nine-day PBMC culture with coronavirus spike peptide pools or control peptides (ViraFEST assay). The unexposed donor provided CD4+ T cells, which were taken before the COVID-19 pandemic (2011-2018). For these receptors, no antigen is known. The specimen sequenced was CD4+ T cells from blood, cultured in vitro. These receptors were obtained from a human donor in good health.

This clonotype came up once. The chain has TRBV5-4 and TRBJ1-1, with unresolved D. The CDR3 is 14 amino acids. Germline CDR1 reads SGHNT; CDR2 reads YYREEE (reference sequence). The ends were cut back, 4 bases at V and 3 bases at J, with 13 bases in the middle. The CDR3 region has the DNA TGTGCCAGCAGCCGTGACAATAGAGACACTGAAGCTTTCTTT. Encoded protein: CASSRDNRDTEAFF.

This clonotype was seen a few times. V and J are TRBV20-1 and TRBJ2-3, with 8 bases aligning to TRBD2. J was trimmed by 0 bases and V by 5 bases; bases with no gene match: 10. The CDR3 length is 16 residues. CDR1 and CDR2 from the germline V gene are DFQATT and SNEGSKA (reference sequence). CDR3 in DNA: TGCAGTGCTTTCCGGCGGGAGGTTGGGAGCACAGATACGCAGTATTTT. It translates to CSAFRREVGSTDTQYF.

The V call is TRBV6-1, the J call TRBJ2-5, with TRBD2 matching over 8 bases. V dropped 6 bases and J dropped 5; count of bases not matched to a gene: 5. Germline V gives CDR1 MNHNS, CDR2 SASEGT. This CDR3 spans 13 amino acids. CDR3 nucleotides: TGTGCCAGCAGGAACCCGGGAGGGGAGACCCAGTACTTC. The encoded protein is CASRNPGGETQYF.

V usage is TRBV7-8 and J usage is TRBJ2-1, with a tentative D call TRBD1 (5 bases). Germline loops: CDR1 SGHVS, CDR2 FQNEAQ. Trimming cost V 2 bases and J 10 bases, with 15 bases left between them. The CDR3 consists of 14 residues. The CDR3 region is CASSLNQGFGEQFF. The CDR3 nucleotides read TGTGCCAGCAGCTTAAATCAGGGTTTTGGGGAGCAGTTCTTC.

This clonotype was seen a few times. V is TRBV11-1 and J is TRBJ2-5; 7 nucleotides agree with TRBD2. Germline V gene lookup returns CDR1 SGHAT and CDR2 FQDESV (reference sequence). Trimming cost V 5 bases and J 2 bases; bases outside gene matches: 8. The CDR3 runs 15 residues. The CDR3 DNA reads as TGTGCCAGCAGCCCCATAGGGAGGGGACAAGAGACCCAGTACTTC. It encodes CASSPIGRGQETQYF.

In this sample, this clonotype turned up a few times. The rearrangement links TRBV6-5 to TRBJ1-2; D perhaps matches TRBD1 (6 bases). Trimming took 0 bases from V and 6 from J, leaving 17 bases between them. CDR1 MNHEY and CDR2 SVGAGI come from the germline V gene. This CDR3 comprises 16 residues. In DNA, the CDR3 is TGTGCCAGCAGTTACTCAACCTCAGGGGTTTTTAATGGCTACACCTTC. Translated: CASSYSTSGVFNGYTF.

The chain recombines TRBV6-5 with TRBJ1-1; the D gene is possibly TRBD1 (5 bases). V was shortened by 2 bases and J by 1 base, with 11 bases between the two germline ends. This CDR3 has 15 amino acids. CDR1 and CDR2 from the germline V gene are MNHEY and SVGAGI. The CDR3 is CASSYAPGENTEAFF. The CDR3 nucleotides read TGTGCCAGCAGTTACGCCCCGGGGGAGAACACTGAAGCTTTCTTT.

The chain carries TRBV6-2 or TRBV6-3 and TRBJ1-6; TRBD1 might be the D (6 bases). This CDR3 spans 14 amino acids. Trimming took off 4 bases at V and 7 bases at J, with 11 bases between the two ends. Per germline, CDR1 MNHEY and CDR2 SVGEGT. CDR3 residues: CASSSSRGNSPLHF. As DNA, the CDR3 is TGTGCCAGCAGTTCCTCCAGGGGCAATTCACCCCTCCACTTT.

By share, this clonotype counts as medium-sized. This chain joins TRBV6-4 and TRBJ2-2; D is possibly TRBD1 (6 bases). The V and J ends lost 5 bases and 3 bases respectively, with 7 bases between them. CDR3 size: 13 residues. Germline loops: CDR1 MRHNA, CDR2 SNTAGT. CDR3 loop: CASSNRDTGELFF. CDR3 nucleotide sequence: TGTGCCAGCAGTAACAGGGACACCGGGGAGCTGTTTTTT.